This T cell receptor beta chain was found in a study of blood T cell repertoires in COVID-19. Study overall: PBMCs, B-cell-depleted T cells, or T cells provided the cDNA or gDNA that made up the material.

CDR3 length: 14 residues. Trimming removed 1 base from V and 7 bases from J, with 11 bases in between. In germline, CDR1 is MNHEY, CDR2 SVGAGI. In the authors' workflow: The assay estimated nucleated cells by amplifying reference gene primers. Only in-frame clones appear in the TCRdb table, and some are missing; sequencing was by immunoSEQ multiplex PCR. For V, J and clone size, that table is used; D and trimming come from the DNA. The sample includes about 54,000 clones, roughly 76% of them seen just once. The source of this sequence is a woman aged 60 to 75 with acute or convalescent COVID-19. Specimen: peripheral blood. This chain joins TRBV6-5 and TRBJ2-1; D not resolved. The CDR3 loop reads CASSYYGSRNEQFF. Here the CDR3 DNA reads TGTGCCAGCAGTTACTATGGTTCTAGGAATGAGCAGTTCTTC.